Listed here are 10 T cell receptor beta chains from one sample, sequenced in a study of blood T cell repertoires in COVID-19 (TCRdb year 2020). The method behind the library was the immunoSEQ multiplex PCR assay. TCRdb limited this immuneACCESS table to in-frame rearrangements with V and J called. A share of clones is missing; checked studies link under half to unresolved V genes, and the rest is unexplained. Recorded for this sample are hundreds of thousands of clones; roughly 87% of them occurred a single time. Approximately 9% of the sample is held by the ten biggest clonotypes. The sequenced sample was PBMCs or T cells enriched from blood (not recorded which). The receptors were sampled from a young woman who had recovered from COVID-19.

V is TRBV28 and J is TRBJ1-1, with TRBD1 matching 7 bases. The CDR3 is made up of 14 amino acids. Germline V gives CDR1 MDHEN, CDR2 SYDVKM. V lost 7 bases, J lost 5 bases, and 10 bases stayed unmatched. The CDR3 bases are TGTGCCAGCACCCAATCGACAGGGTTGACTGAAGCTTTCTTT. Protein product: CASTQSTGLTEAFF.

V is TRBV19 and J is TRBJ2-1; TRBD2 matches at 12 bases. Per the germline V gene, CDR1 is LNHDA and CDR2 is SQIVND (reference sequence). V lost 5 bases, J lost 7 bases, and 12 bases stayed unmatched. CDR3 length: 17 amino acids. The CDR3: CASSPPRASGGANEQFF. CDR3 bases: TGTGCCAGTAGTCCACCCCGGGCTAGCGGGGGGGCGAATGAGCAGTTCTTC. The full variable domain, with the rest looked up from reference TRBV19 and TRBJ2-1, is DGGITQSPKYLFRKEGQNVTLSCEQNLNHDAMYWYRQDPGQGLRLIYYSQIVNDFQKGDIAEGYSVSREKKESFPLTVTSAQKNPTAFYLCASSPPRASGGANEQFFGPGTRLTVL.

The chain couples TRBV6-2 or TRBV6-3 to TRBJ2-3; 12 nucleotides align to TRBD2. The germline gives CDR1 MNHEY, CDR2 SVGEGT. V trimming: 4 bases; J trimming: 6 bases; junction bases outside the gene matches: 5. The CDR3 is 15 residues long. The CDR3 spells CASSSRLAGADTQYF. DNA of the CDR3: TGTGCCAGCAGTTCCCGACTAGCGGGAGCGGATACGCAGTATTTT.

V and J are TRBV7-2 and TRBJ2-3, with 9 bases fitting TRBD2. V lost 3 bases and J lost 4; bases outside the gene matches: 2. This CDR3 contains 14 residues. Germline assignment: CDR1 SGHTA and CDR2 FQGNSA. CDR3 DNA: TGTGCCAGCAGCTTTAGCGGGAGTTCAGATACGCAGTATTTT. It codes for CASSFSGSSDTQYF.

CDR3 sequence: CASKEFTTGYYGYTF. Here the CDR3 DNA reads TGTGCCAGTAAAGAATTTACAACAGGGTACTATGGCTACACCTTC. The genes are TRBV19 and TRBJ1-2; D may be TRBD1 (6 bases). CDR1 is LNHDA and CDR2 is SQIVND in the germline V gene (reference sequence). The CDR3 runs to 15 residues. Trimming took 7 bases from V and 3 from J, leaving 18 bases between them.

This chain uses TRBV6-5 with TRBJ1-3; 9 nucleotides match TRBD1. J lost 2 bases, V lost 5 bases, and 4 bases had no gene match. The CDR3 loop spans 15 amino acids. Germline assignment: CDR1 MNHEY and CDR2 SVGAGI. CDR3 sequence: CASSRTGETGNTIYF. CDR3 bases: TGTGCCAGCAGTCGGACAGGGGAAACTGGAAACACCATATATTTT.

J is TRBJ2-2 and V is TRBV28, with no clear D. The V gene's germline CDR1 is MDHEN and CDR2 SYDVKM. The CDR3 runs to 13 residues. The V end was cut by 8 bases, the J end by 6 bases, with 13 bases between. This CDR3 is CASASPRPGELFF. In DNA, the CDR3 is TGTGCCAGCGCTTCCCCGCGTCCCGGGGAGCTGTTTTTT.

Concerning this clone: Different DNA sequences within this sample yield the same CDR3. The V gene is TRBV25-1, the J gene TRBJ1-2, with 9 bases matching TRBD1. The ends lost 6 bases at V and 5 bases at J; junction bases unmatched: 4. The germline V gene encodes CDR1 MGHDK and CDR2 SYGVNS. This CDR3 is 13 amino acids long. CDR3 nucleotides: TGTGCCAGCAGCACCGGGACAGGGTATGGCTACACCTTC. Translating gives CASSTGTGYGYTF.

J is TRBJ2-1 and V is TRBV5-4; the D gene is possibly TRBD2 (7 bases). The germline CDR1 and CDR2 sequences are SGHNT and YYREEE (reference sequence). CDR3 size: 16 residues. V was trimmed by 3 bases and J by 5 bases, leaving 18 bases between them. The CDR3 here is CASSSSLGEGDNEQFF. In DNA form, the CDR3 reads TGTGCCAGCAGCTCGTCCTTGGGGGAGGGGGACAATGAGCAGTTCTTC.

This chain connects TRBV19 to TRBJ1-2; 7 nucleotides line up with TRBD1. Germline CDR1 is LNHDA and CDR2 is SQIVND (reference sequence). The CDR3 sequence is 14 residues long. V gave up 4 bases and J gave up 5 bases; unmatched junction bases: 7. CDR3 amino acids: CASSRRQGRYGYTF. The CDR3 DNA reads TGTGCCAGTAGTAGACGACAGGGTCGGTATGGCTACACCTTC.